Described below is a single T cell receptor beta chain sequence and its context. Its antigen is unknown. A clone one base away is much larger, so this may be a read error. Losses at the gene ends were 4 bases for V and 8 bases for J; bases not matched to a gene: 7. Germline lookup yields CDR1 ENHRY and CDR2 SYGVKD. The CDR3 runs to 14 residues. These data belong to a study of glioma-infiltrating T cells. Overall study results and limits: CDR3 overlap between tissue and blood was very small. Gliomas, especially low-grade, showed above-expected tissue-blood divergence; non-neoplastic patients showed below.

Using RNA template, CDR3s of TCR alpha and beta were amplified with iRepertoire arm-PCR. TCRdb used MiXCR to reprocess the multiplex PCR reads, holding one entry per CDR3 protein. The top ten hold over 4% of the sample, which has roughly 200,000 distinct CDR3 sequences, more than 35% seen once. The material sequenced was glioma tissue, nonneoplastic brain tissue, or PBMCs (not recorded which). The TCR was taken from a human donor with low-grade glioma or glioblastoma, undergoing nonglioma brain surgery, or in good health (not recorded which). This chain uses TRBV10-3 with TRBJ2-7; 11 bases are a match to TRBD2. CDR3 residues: CAISAGTSGYKQYF. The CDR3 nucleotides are TGTGCCATCAGTGCAGGGACTAGCGGTTACAAGCAGTACTTC.